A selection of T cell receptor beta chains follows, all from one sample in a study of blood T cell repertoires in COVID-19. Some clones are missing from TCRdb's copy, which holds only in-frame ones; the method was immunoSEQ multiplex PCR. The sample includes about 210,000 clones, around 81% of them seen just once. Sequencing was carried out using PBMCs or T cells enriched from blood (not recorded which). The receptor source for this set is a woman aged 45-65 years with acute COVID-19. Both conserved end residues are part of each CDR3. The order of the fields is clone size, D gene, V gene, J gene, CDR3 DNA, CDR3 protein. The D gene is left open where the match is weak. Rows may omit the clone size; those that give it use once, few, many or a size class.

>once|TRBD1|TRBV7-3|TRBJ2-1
TGTGCCAGCAGCCAGGGACAGGGGGCTTACAATGAGCAGTTCTTC
CASSQGQGAYNEQFF
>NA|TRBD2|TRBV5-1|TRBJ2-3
TGCGCCAGCAGCCCCCCCGAGGGCCTAGCGGGAGTAGATACGCAGTATTTT
CASSPPEGLAGVDTQYF
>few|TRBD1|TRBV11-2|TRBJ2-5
TGTGCCAGCAGCCCGGGGGACAGGGCACTGCGTTTAGAGACCCAGTACTTC
CASSPGDRALRLETQYF
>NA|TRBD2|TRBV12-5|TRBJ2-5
TGTGCTAGTGGTTGGGGGGGACCGGAGACCCAGTACTTC
CASGWGGPETQYF
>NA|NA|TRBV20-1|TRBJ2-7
TGCAGTGCTGTACGGGGATTCGAGCAGTACTTC
CSAVRGFEQYF
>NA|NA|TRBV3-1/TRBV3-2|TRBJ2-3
TGTGCCAGCAGCCAAGATCGAGGCGCCTCTAGCACAGATACGCAGTATTTT
CASSQDRGASSTDTQYF
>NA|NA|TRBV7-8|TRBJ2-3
TGTGCCAGTCTCTTAGGAGCTAGCACAGATACGCAGTATTTT
CASLLGASTDTQYF
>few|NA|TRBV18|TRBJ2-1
TGTGCCAGCTCACCAGGGCAGCTGAGATACAATGAGCAGTTCTTC
CASSPGQLRYNEQFF
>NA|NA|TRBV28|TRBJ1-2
TGTGCCAGCAGTGTCCAGGGTTCCTATGGCTACACCTTC
CASSVQGSYGYTF
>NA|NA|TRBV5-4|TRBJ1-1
TGTGCCAGCAGCTTGGAGGCGGGGCCGGGTGAAGCTTTCTTT
CASSLEAGPGEAFF
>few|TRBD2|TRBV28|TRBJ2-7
TGTGCCAGCAGAAATAGCGGGAGCTCCTACGAGCAGTACTTC
CASRNSGSSYEQYF
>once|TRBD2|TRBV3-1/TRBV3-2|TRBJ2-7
TGTGCCAGCAGCCAAGGGGGAGGGGTCGAGCAGTACTTC
CASSQGGGVEQYF
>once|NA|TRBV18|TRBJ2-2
TGTGCCAGCTCACCAGGCAGGGGCGACACCGGGGAGCTGTTTTTT
CASSPGRGDTGELFF
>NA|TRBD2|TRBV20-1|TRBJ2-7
TGCAGTGCTAGTAGCGGGAGGGACTCCTACGAGCAGTACTTC
CSASSGRDSYEQYF
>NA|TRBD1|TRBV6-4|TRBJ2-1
TGTGCCAGCAGTAGGACAGGGTCCAGCTCCTACAATGAGCAGTTCTTC
CASSRTGSSSYNEQFF
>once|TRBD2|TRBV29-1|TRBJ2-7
TGCAGCGTAGCGGGGTATTCCTACGAGCAGTACTTC
CSVAGYSYEQYF
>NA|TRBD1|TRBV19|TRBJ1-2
TGTGCCAGTAGTAAAGGACAGGAGTATGGCTACACCTTC
CASSKGQEYGYTF
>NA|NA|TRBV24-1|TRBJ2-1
TGTGCCACCAGTGATCCCCCTCTAGCTGGTGAGCAGTTCTTC
CATSDPPLAGEQFF
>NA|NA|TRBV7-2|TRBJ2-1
TGTGCCAGCAGCTTAGGGGCCAATAACAATGAGCAGTTCTTC
CASSLGANNNEQFF
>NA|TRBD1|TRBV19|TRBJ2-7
TGTGCCAGTAGCATCTGGGACAGGGCCAACGAGCAGTACTTC
CASSIWDRANEQYF
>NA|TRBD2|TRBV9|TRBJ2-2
TGTGCCAGCAGCAAGGGGACTAGCGGGGGCCCTATTCCCGTCGGGGAGCTGTTTTTT
CASSKGTSGGPIPVGELFF
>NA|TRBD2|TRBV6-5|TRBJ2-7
TGTGCCAGCAGCCGTAGCGGGAGAGGTTTCCACGAGCAGTACTTC
CASSRSGRGFHEQYF
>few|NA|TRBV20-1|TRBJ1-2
TGCAGTGCTAGTTGGGGGGGGAACTATGGCTACACCTTC
CSASWGGNYGYTF
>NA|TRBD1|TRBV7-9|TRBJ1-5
TGTGCCAGCAGCATAGCAGACAGGGAGAGGTTGGGCAATCAGCCCCAGCATTTT
CASSIADRERLGNQPQHF
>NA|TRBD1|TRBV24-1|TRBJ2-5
TGTGCCACCAGGGGACAGGGTGCCGGAGAGACCCAGTACTTC
CATRGQGAGETQYF
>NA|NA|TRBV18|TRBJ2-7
TGTGCCAGCTCACCAGGGGGACAAACGACCTACGAGCAGTACTTC
CASSPGGQTTYEQYF
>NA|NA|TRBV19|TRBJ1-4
TGTGCCAGTATCCCCCCGGGGGGAAGTAATGAAAAACTGTTTTTT
CASIPPGGSNEKLFF
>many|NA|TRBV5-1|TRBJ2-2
TGCGCCAGCAGCCTCACACAGTCCGGGGAGCTGTTTTTT
CASSLTQSGELFF
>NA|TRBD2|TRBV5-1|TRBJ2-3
TGCGCCAGCAGCTCGGGGGGGAGTCTCGATACGCAGTATTTT
CASSSGGSLDTQYF
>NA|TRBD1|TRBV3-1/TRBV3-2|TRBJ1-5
TGTGCCAGCAGCCCCCGGGACAGGCGGGGTCAGCCCCAGCATTTT
CASSPRDRRGQPQHF
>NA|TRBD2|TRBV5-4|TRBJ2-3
TGTGCCAGCAGCCGGGGGGGGGTCCAATCAGATACGCAGTATTTT
CASSRGGVQSDTQYF
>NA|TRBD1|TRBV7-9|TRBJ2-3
TGTGCCAGCAGCTTAGGACAGGGGGCCCCAGATACGCAGTATTTT
CASSLGQGAPDTQYF
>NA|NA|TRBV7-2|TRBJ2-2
TGTGCCAGCAGCTTAGCATCCGACCGAGGGAGGGAGCTGTTTTTT
CASSLASDRGRELFF
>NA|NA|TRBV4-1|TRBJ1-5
TGCGCCAGCAGCCAAGCCTCTGTTTGGGGGAGGCAGCCCCAGCATTTT
CASSQASVWGRQPQHF
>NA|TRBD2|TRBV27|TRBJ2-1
TGTGCCAGCAGTCTAAGCGATAGCGGGAGATCCTACAATGAGCAGTTCTTC
CASSLSDSGRSYNEQFF
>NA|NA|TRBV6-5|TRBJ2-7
TGTGCCAGCAGTTACAGGGAGACCTACGAGCAGTACTTC
CASSYRETYEQYF
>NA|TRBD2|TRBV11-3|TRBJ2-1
TGTGCCAGCAGCTCCGGAGCGGGGCGCAATGAGCAGTTCTTC
CASSSGAGRNEQFF
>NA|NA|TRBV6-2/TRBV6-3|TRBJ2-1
TGTGCCAGCAGTTACTCTCAAGTCCGGTACAATGAGCAGTTCTTC
CASSYSQVRYNEQFF
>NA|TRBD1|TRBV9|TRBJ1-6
TGTGCCAGCAGCGTAACAGGGGGAAGTAACTCACCCCTCCACTTT
CASSVTGGSNSPLHF